The rows below give T cell receptor beta chains drawn from one sample of a study of T cells in Graves' hyperthyroidism and ophthalmopathy. MiXCR was run by TCRdb on the multiplex PCR reads, yielding one entry per CDR3 protein. The sample consists of about 550,000 distinct CDR3 sequences, roughly 20% of them appearing once. The sample comprised blood. The receptors shown here come from a man between 18 and 35 years old with Graves' hyperthyroidism. Each CDR3 is given with its conserved first and last residue. The D gene is left open where the match is weak. Rows give clone size only sometimes, using once, few, many, or a class for an expanded clone.

J: TRBJ2-2; size: many; D: TRBD1; V: TRBV9; DNA: TGTGCCAGCAGCCGCAGACAGGGCTACACCGGGGAGCTGTTTTTT; CDR3: CASSRRQGYTGELFF
J: TRBJ2-2; size: few; D: -; V: TRBV5-1; DNA: TGCGCCAGCAGCTTGGGGTATGGAGTGGGGGAGCTGTTTTTT; CDR3: CASSLGYGVGELFF
J: TRBJ2-5; size: many; D: TRBD1; V: TRBV5-1; DNA: TGCGCCAGCAGCTTGGTCTCAGGGGGCGTGAAGACCCAGTACTTC; CDR3: CASSLVSGGVKTQYF
J: TRBJ2-5; size: many; D: -; V: TRBV29-1; DNA: TGCAGCGTTGCCGCAGGACAAGAGACCCAGTACTTC; CDR3: CSVAAGQETQYF
J: TRBJ1-1; size: -; D: -; V: TRBV12-3/TRBV12-4; DNA: TGTGCCAGCAGTTTAATAGGAGGGGGCACTGAAGCTTTCTTT; CDR3: CASSLIGGGTEAFF
J: TRBJ2-2; size: few; D: -; V: TRBV4-1; DNA: TGCGCCAGCAGCCAATTCCCACGGGGGTCCGGGGAGCTGTTTTTT; CDR3: CASSQFPRGSGELFF
J: TRBJ2-3; size: few; D: TRBD2; V: TRBV6-1; DNA: TGTGCCAGCAGTGAAGATGCGGGGGGGCCAGATACGCAGTATTTT; CDR3: CASSEDAGGPDTQYF
J: TRBJ2-5; size: many; D: -; V: TRBV19; DNA: TGTGCCGCCTGTAATCAGGGCGGGGAGACCCAGTACTTC; CDR3: CAACNQGGETQYF
J: TRBJ1-2; size: -; D: -; V: TRBV24-1; DNA: TGTGCCACCAGTGACAATCGGACGGTACACTATGGCTACACCTTC; CDR3: CATSDNRTVHYGYTF
J: TRBJ2-7; size: many; D: -; V: TRBV6-2/TRBV6-3; DNA: TGTGCCAGCAGTTACTCGGCAGGGCCTCCCTACGAGCAGTACTTC; CDR3: CASSYSAGPPYEQYF
J: TRBJ1-2; size: many; D: -; V: TRBV12-3/TRBV12-4; DNA: TGTGCCAGCATGGACAGCCTAATGGAATATAACTATGGCTACACCTTC; CDR3: CASMDSLMEYNYGYTF
J: TRBJ2-6; size: many; D: -; V: TRBV12-3/TRBV12-4; DNA: TGTGCCAGCGGGGCCCGCTCTGGGGCCAACGTCCTGACTTTC; CDR3: CASGARSGANVLTF
J: TRBJ2-7; size: -; D: -; V: TRBV12-3/TRBV12-4; DNA: TGTGCCAGCAGCCCCAGCCCGACAAGGGGACGCTACGAGCAGTACTTC; CDR3: CASSPSPTRGRYEQYF
J: TRBJ2-5; size: many; D: -; V: TRBV6-1; DNA: TGTGCCAGCAGGAGGTCCGGAGGGCAAGAGACCCAGTACTTC; CDR3: CASRRSGGQETQYF
J: TRBJ2-7; size: many; D: -; V: TRBV2; DNA: TGTGCCAGCAACGAGGGGAACGAGCAGTACTTC; CDR3: CASNEGNEQYF
J: TRBJ2-7; size: many; D: -; V: TRBV7-9; DNA: TGTGCCAGCAGCGTTAACAGGGAACACGAGCAGTACTTC; CDR3: CASSVNREHEQYF
J: TRBJ2-7; size: many; D: -; V: TRBV11-3; DNA: TGTGCCAGCAGCTTAGCAGGGGTCGGCTCCTACGAGCAGTACTTC; CDR3: CASSLAGVGSYEQYF
J: TRBJ2-7; size: many; D: -; V: TRBV5-5; DNA: TGTGCCAGCAGCGTCTCCGGGACACTTTACGAGCAGTACTTC; CDR3: CASSVSGTLYEQYF
J: TRBJ1-2; size: few; D: -; V: TRBV20-1; DNA: TGCAGTGCTACCCCCCGGGGGTCCTATGGCTACACCTTC; CDR3: CSATPRGSYGYTF
J: TRBJ1-6; size: few; D: -; V: TRBV20-1; DNA: TGCAGTGCTAGACGACAGACGAATTCACCCCTCCACTTT; CDR3: CSARRQTNSPLHF
J: TRBJ1-1; size: once; D: -; V: TRBV6-5; DNA: TGTGCCAGCAGTTACACCGGGATCGTCACTGAAGCTTTCTTT; CDR3: CASSYTGIVTEAFF
J: TRBJ1-2; size: many; D: TRBD1; V: TRBV13; DNA: TGTGCCAGCAGCCTGGGACAGGTTGTGGGTGGCTACACCTTC; CDR3: CASSLGQVVGGYTF
J: TRBJ1-2; size: few; D: -; V: TRBV29-1; DNA: TGCAGCGTTGACAGGAATTATGGCTACACCTTC; CDR3: CSVDRNYGYTF